This T cell receptor beta chain appears in the sequencing data of a study of cytotoxic CD8 clonotypes in ibrutinib-treated CLL. The wider study: There were over nine relapsed/refractory patients and about 15 treatment-naive patients, and fewer than 18 were IGHV unmutated. Regarding the study as a whole: Baseline-level clonality went beyond age-matched healthy donors and moved in step with circulating CD8+ T-cell counts.

Note on this clone: The antigen is undetermined.

Investigators sought sequencing depths of between 1 in 200,000 and 1 in 1 million T cells. The assay was immunoSEQ multiplex PCR, and TCRdb's table has in-frame clones only and misses some. The data show roughly 150,000 clones, around nine tenths seen once. From germline, CDR1 is SGHTS and CDR2 YDEGEE. The J segment lost 7 bases and the V segment lost 7 bases, leaving 8 bases of the junction unmatched. The CDR3 totals 13 residues. This sequence originates from a human donor with chronic lymphocytic leukemia. The rearrangement uses TRBV5-8 and TRBJ2-1; TRBD1 matches at 7 bases. The sequences come from PBMCs, collected at disease progression, from a patient treated with ibrutinib. CDR3 nucleotide sequence: TGTGCCAGCGCAGGGACAGCTAATAATGAGCAGTTCTTC. This sequence encodes CASAGTANNEQFF.